The 23 T cell receptor beta chains given below trace back to one sample, sequenced in a study of control samples from healthy donors and cancer patients. Clones were read by immunoSEQ multiplex PCR, and TCRdb kept only the in-frame ones, dropping some. Of about 230,000 clones detected, approximately 80% appear once; the ten largest clones hold roughly 14%. What was sequenced was PBMCs. These receptors were collected from a woman aged 55-70 years with lung cancer.

This chain uses TRBV5-8 with TRBJ1-2, with no clear D. Trimming cost V 4 bases and J 7 bases, with 14 bases left between them. This CDR3 region has 13 residues. Germline CDR1 is SGHTS and CDR2 is YDEGEE. CDR3 coding DNA: TGTGCCAGCAGCAAGTCGATCCCGGTTGGCTACACCTTC. It yields the protein CASSKSIPVGYTF. The entire variable domain, with the rest obtained from reference TRBV5-8 and TRBJ1-2, is as follows: EAGVTQSPTHLIKTRGQQATLRCSPISGHTSVYWYQQALGLGLQFLLWYDEGEERNRGNFPPRFSGRQFPNYSSELNVNALELEDSALYLCASSKSIPVGYTFGSGTRLTVV.

V gene TRBV5-1 combines with J gene TRBJ2-7; no clear D gene. Germline-derived CDR1 and CDR2 are SGHRS and YFSETQ. This CDR3 has 12 residues. Trimming took 1 base from V and 1 from J, leaving 3 bases between them. The CDR3 here is CASSLQSYEQYF. CDR3 coding DNA: TGCGCCAGCAGCTTGCAGTCCTACGAGCAGTACTTC.

J is TRBJ2-3 and V is TRBV24-1, with D unresolved. Germline CDR1 and CDR2: KGHDR and SFDVKD. This CDR3 has 15 residues. Trimming shortened V by 3 bases and J by 6 bases, and 15 bases separated the two germline ends. The CDR3 loop reads CATSDTKTAWDTQYF. The CDR3 DNA sequence: TGTGCCACCAGTGATACTAAAACGGCCTGGGATACGCAGTATTTT.

This clone was recorded a few times. The rearrangement links TRBV13 to TRBJ2-5; the match to TRBD2 covers 12 bases. CDR1 and CDR2 from the germline V gene are PRHDT and FYEKMQ (reference sequence). Trimming at V came to 3 bases and at J to 5 bases, leaving 10 bases not matched to a gene. The CDR3 extends over 17 amino acids. The DNA for the CDR3 is TGTGCCAGCAGCTTCAGGACTAGCGGGACATCCGGGGAGACCCAGTACTTC. Translation: CASSFRTSGTSGETQYF.

In its sample, this clone was seen once. The chain has TRBV30 and TRBJ1-5; a possible D gene is TRBD1 (5 bases). Germline loops: CDR1 GTSNPN, CDR2 SVGIG (reference sequence). CDR3 length equals 13 residues. With 1 base removed from V and 7 bases from J, the gap between germline ends came to 11 bases. CDR3 nucleotide sequence: TGTGCCTGGAGTGGCAGGGCCGCGCAGCCCCAGCATTTT. As protein: CAWSGRAAQPQHF.

This chain joins TRBV18 and TRBJ1-6, with D tentatively TRBD1 (5 bases). The V end was cut by 2 bases, the J end by 1 base, with 12 bases between. Germline V gene sequence: CDR1 KGHSH, CDR2 LQKENI. The CDR3 length is 17 residues. This chain's CDR3 is CASSPNRGASYNSPLHF. CDR3 nucleotides: TGTGCCAGCTCACCAAACCGAGGGGCGTCCTATAATTCACCCCTCCACTTT.

The rearrangement joins TRBV5-1 to TRBJ1-1; D is possibly TRBD1 (6 bases). V lost 4 bases and J lost 2, with 12 bases in between. The CDR3 is 14 residues long. The germline V gene has CDR1 SGHRS and CDR2 YFSETQ. DNA of the CDR3: TGCGCCAGCAGCCCAGGGGCCGCTAACACTGAAGCTTTCTTT. This translates into CASSPGAANTEAFF.

The chain has TRBV5-4 and TRBJ2-7; 12 bases match TRBD1. The V segment lost 4 bases and the J segment 1 base; nucleotides outside the gene matches: 9. From germline, CDR1 is SGHNT and CDR2 YYREEE (reference sequence). This CDR3 comprises 17 residues. CDR3 nucleotides: TGTGCCAGCAGCCCCGGGACAGGGGGCGGATTTTCCTACGAGCAGTACTTC. As protein: CASSPGTGGGFSYEQYF.

This clone showed up just a few times. The chain recombines TRBV29-1 with TRBJ1-1; D is unresolved. The germline V gene encodes CDR1 SQVTM and CDR2 ANQGSEA. The CDR3 contains 12 residues. V gave up 2 bases and J gave up 7 bases, with 11 bases separating them. CDR3 sequence (DNA): TGCAGCGTTGAAATAGGGCGGATTGAAGCTTTCTTT. This encodes CSVEIGRIEAFF. Drawing the rest from reference TRBV29-1 and TRBJ1-1, the complete variable domain is SAVISQKPSRDICQRGTSLTIQCQVDSQVTMMFWYRQQPGQSLTLIATANQGSEATYESGFVIDKFPISRPNLTFSTLTVSNMSPEDSSIYLCSVEIGRIEAFFGQGTRLTVV.

This rearrangement joins TRBV30 to TRBJ1-3, with D unclear. The CDR3 loop spans 15 amino acids. Germline V gene sequence: CDR1 GTSNPN, CDR2 SVGIG (reference sequence). V was cut by 3 bases and J by 4 bases, with 16 bases left in between. CDR3 coding DNA: TGTGCCTGGAGCGTCAAAGGGTCCGGGGGAAACACCATATATTTT. Amino acids: CAWSVKGSGGNTIYF.

This clone was seen more than once but under ten times. The genes are TRBV4-2 and TRBJ2-3; TRBD2 is a possible D gene (6 bases). The CDR3 spans 14 residues. The germline V gene encodes CDR1 LGHNA and CDR2 YNFKEQ. V lost 0 bases and J 10 bases, leaving 14 bases between the germline ends. The CDR3 DNA sequence: TGTGCCAGCAGCCAAGATGCGGGGCTGCCTCCGCAGTATTTT. This encodes CASSQDAGLPPQYF.

The V and J genes are TRBV5-1 and TRBJ2-5; weak D call: TRBD1 (5 bases). Trimming left V 0 bases short and J 3 bases short, with 12 bases between. Germline V gene data show CDR1 as SGHRS and CDR2 as YFSETQ. The CDR3 extends over 15 amino acids. The DNA for the CDR3 is TGCGCCAGCAGCTTGGATCCAGGGCCAGAAGAGACCCAGTACTTC. This codes for CASSLDPGPEETQYF.

The chain couples TRBV7-9 to TRBJ1-6, with D possibly matching TRBD1 (6 bases). The CDR3 has 14 residues. Germline loops: CDR1 SEHNR, CDR2 FQNEAQ (reference sequence). V was shortened by 4 bases and J by 5 bases, with 9 bases between the two germline ends. CDR3 sequence (DNA): TGTGCCAGCAGCTCTGGACAGAATAATTCACCCCTCCACTTT. Protein sequence: CASSSGQNNSPLHF.

Here the CDR3 reads CASSTSGRRRNEQFF. The CDR3 nucleotides are TGTGCCAGTAGTACTAGCGGGAGAAGGCGGAATGAGCAGTTCTTC. The V and J genes are TRBV19 and TRBJ2-1, with TRBD2 matching 10 bases. Looked up from germline, CDR1 is LNHDA and CDR2 is SQIVND (reference sequence). The CDR3 is made up of 15 amino acids. The V and J ends lost 4 bases and 7 bases, in that order; junction bases with no gene match: 7.

The chain employs TRBV14 and TRBJ2-7; 11 positions match TRBD1. Trimming cost V 2 bases and J 3 bases; bases outside gene matches: 6. The CDR3 has 16 amino acids. From germline, CDR1 is SGHDN and CDR2 FVKESK. The CDR3 sequence: CASSQPGTGGFYEQYF. In nucleotides, the CDR3 is TGTGCCAGCAGCCAACCCGGGACAGGGGGTTTCTACGAGCAGTACTTC.

The chain employs TRBV5-1 and TRBJ1-4, with TRBD1 identical over 8 bases. Trimming cost V 5 bases and J 8 bases; bases outside gene matches: 14. CDR1 is SGHRS, CDR2 YFSETQ, per germline. This CDR3 is built from 16 residues. CDR3: CASSSTFPGQVEKLFF. CDR3 DNA sequence: TGCGCCAGCAGTTCAACCTTTCCGGGACAGGTCGAAAAACTGTTTTTT. Full variable domain (rest looked up from reference TRBV5-1 and TRBJ1-4): KAGVTQTPRYLIKTRGQQVTLSCSPISGHRSVSWYQQTPGQGLQFLFEYFSETQRNKGNFPGRFSGRQFSNSRSEMNVSTLELGDSALYLCASSSTFPGQVEKLFFGSGTQLSVL.

The chain couples TRBV25-1 to TRBJ2-7, with no clear D. Germline V CDR1 and CDR2: MGHDK, SYGVNS. The CDR3 consists of 12 residues. Trimming left V 4 bases short and J 6 bases short, with 10 bases between. The chain's CDR3 is CASSVGLGEQYF. As DNA, the CDR3 is TGTGCCAGCAGTGTCGGATTGGGCGAGCAGTACTTC.

This clone came up a few times. The junction differs from germline at one of its ends, possibly a read error. The rearrangement links TRBV29-1 to TRBJ1-2; D is ambiguous. Germline-derived CDR1 and CDR2 are SQVTM and ANQGSEA. CDR3 length: 8 residues. The CDR3 DNA is TGCAGTATATCCCAATTTTATTTC. This gives the protein CSISQFYF. Full variable domain (outside the CDR3, taken from reference TRBV29-1 and TRBJ1-2): SAVISQKPSRDICQRGTSLTIQCQVDSQVTMMFWYRQQPGQSLTLIATANQGSEATYESGFVIDKFPISRPNLTFSTLTVSNMSPEDSSIYLCSISQFYFGSGTRLTVV.

This clone was picked up a small number of times. The rearrangement links TRBV25-1 to TRBJ2-5; TRBD1 is a possible D gene (6 bases). The CDR3 has 13 residues. Trimming took off 5 bases at V and 4 bases at J, with 11 bases between the two ends. Germline CDR1 MGHDK, CDR2 SYGVNS. CDR3 coding DNA: TGTGCCAGCAGTCCTACAGGGTTAGAGACCCAGTACTTC. Protein: CASSPTGLETQYF.

This clone has a single count. The chain uses TRBV28 and TRBJ1-1, with unresolved D. The V gene's germline CDR1 is MDHEN and CDR2 SYDVKM. The CDR3 runs 11 residues. Trimming removed 3 bases at V and 8 bases at J, with 7 bases between. DNA of the CDR3: TGTGCCAGCAGTTTCGGCACCGAAGCTTTCTTT. Its translation: CASSFGTEAFF.

The rearrangement uses TRBV2 and TRBJ2-3; D might be TRBD1 or TRBD2, each matching 6 bases. The germline gives CDR1 SNHLY, CDR2 FYNNEI. V shed 5 bases and J shed 2 bases, with 14 bases lying between them. This CDR3 region has 15 residues. The CDR3 DNA reads TGTGCCAGCAGTAAAGGGGGGACCCTCACAGATACGCAGTATTTT. This translates into CASSKGGTLTDTQYF.

The chain has TRBV3-1 (or the pseudogene TRBV3-2) and TRBJ1-2, with no clear D. CDR1 LGHDT and CDR2 YNNKEL come from the germline V gene (reference sequence). The CDR3 is made up of 13 amino acids. The V gene lost 0 bases and the J gene lost 12 bases, with 14 bases spanning the gap. CDR3 protein: CASSQDLRRSNTF. DNA of the CDR3: TGTGCCAGCAGCCAAGATCTTAGACGGTCTAACACCTTC.

The rearrangement uses TRBV6-4 and TRBJ1-1; D possibly corresponds to TRBD1 (6 bases). The germline CDR1 and CDR2 sequences are MRHNA and SNTAGT. The CDR3 loop spans 18 amino acids. Trimming cost V 2 bases and J 0 bases, with 19 bases left between them. In DNA, the CDR3 is TGTGCCAGCAGTGACATGAATGAAAGGACAGTGATGAACACTGAAGCTTTCTTT. This codes for CASSDMNERTVMNTEAFF.